This T cell receptor beta chain originates from a study of CD8 T cells in ankylosing spondylitis. Notes on the study in general: It appeared that ankylosing spondylitis blood was characterized by a TCR beta motif of under ten highly homologous variants. Clones linked with disease were CD8+ and fairly uncommon in the peripheral blood. Some of the motif variants had earlier been found in reactive arthritis patients' fluid and blood.

Using quantitative 5'-RACE with molecular barcodes, the authors made TCR beta libraries. TCRdb itself ran the 5' RACE reads through MiXCR, one entry per CDR3 protein. The sample lists hundreds of thousands of distinct CDR3 sequences; approximately 24% were seen once. A note on this clonotype: Its antigen remains unidentified.

CDR1 and CDR2 from the germline V gene are SQVTM and ANQGSEA. Trimming removed 4 bases from V and 5 bases from J, with 8 bases in between. The CDR3 has 11 amino acids. Input material: blood, either unsorted or a sorted T cell fraction (not recorded which). The chain is built from TRBV29-1 and TRBJ2-5; D gene uncertain. The TCR sequence derives from a male donor with ankylosing spondylitis or in good health (not recorded which). CDR3 in amino acids: CSVVPPETQYF. In DNA form, the CDR3 reads TGCAGCGTTGTTCCGCCCGAGACCCAGTACTTC.